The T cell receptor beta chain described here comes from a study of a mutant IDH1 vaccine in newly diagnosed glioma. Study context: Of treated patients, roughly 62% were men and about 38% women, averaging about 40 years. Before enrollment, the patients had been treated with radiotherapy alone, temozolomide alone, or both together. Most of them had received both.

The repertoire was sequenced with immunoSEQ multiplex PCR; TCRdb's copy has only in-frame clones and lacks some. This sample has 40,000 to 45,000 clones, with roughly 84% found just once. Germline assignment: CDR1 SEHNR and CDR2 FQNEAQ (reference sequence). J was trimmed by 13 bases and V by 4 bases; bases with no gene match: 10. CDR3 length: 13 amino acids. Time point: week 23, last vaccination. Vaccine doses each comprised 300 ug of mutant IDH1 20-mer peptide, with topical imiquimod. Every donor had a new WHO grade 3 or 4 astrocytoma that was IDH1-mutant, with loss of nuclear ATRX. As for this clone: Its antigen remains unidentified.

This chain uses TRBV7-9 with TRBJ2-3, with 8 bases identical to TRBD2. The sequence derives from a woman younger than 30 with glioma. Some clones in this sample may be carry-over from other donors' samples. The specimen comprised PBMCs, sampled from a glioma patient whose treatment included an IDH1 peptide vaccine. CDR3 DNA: TGTGCCAGCAGCTCTCTACTGGACGGGGGGGAGTATTTT. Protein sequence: CASSSLLDGGEYF.